A selection of T cell receptor beta chains follows, all from one sample in a study of T cell responses to AZD1222 COVID-19 vaccine. Repertoires were generated with immunoSEQ multiplex PCR, while TCRdb's copy carries only in-frame clones and drops some. Of about 150,000 clones in the sample, 88% are singletons; the top ten hold 3% to 3.5%. The source material was peripheral blood, sampled on day 0 of AZD1222 vaccination. The receptors derive from an adult in good health. The CDR3 runs from the conserved cysteine through the conserved F or W. The D gene is left open where the match is weak. Clone size appears in some rows only: once, few, many, or a class for an expanded clone.

V: TRBV29-1
D: -
size: -
J: TRBJ2-7
DNA: TGCAGCGTTACAGGGAGCTCCTACGAGCAGTACTTC
CDR3: CSVTGSSYEQYF

V: TRBV12-3/TRBV12-4
D: -
size: once
J: TRBJ2-1
DNA: TGTGCCAGCAGTTTATGGGGGAGTGAGCAGTTCTTC
CDR3: CASSLWGSEQFF

V: TRBV10-3
D: TRBD1
size: -
J: TRBJ2-7
DNA: TGTGCCATCACCCCGGGACAGACATACGAGCAGTACTTC
CDR3: CAITPGQTYEQYF

V: TRBV6-5
D: -
size: once
J: TRBJ2-3
DNA: TGTGCCAGCAGGTCCCTAGGAGATACGCAGTATTTT
CDR3: CASRSLGDTQYF

V: TRBV19
D: -
size: once
J: TRBJ2-7
DNA: TGTGCCAGTAGTATAGGGGGAGAGTTGGGCTACGAGCAGTACTTC
CDR3: CASSIGGELGYEQYF

V: TRBV5-1
D: TRBD2
size: -
J: TRBJ2-7
DNA: TGCGCCAGCAGCTTACCTAGCGGGGGAGACTACGAGCAGTACTTC
CDR3: CASSLPSGGDYEQYF

V: TRBV28
D: -
size: once
J: TRBJ2-7
DNA: TGTGCCAGCGGGGGCGCGGATAAGTACGAGCAGTACTTC
CDR3: CASGGADKYEQYF

V: TRBV4-3
D: TRBD2
size: -
J: TRBJ2-7
DNA: TGCGCCAGCAGCCCGAACCTAGCGGGGGGTGGGCAGTACTTC
CDR3: CASSPNLAGGGQYF

V: TRBV24-1
D: -
size: -
J: TRBJ2-2
DNA: TGTGCCACCAGTAGGGCAGCGAACACCGGGGAGCTGTTTTTT
CDR3: CATSRAANTGELFF

V: TRBV6-5
D: -
size: -
J: TRBJ1-3
DNA: TGTGCCAGCAGATGGAGAAGCTCTGGAAACACCATATATTTT
CDR3: CASRWRSSGNTIYF

V: TRBV7-8
D: -
size: -
J: TRBJ2-7
DNA: TGTGCCAGCAGCTCGACCAAAAACGCGCAGTACTTC
CDR3: CASSSTKNAQYF

V: TRBV29-1
D: -
size: -
J: TRBJ1-1
DNA: TGCAGCGTTGGCGGCAGGTTGAACACTGAAGCTTTCTTT
CDR3: CSVGGRLNTEAFF

V: TRBV9
D: -
size: -
J: TRBJ2-1
DNA: TGTGCCAGCAGTACAGGAGGGAGCTCCTACAATGAGCAGTTCTTC
CDR3: CASSTGGSSYNEQFF

V: TRBV3-1/TRBV3-2
D: -
size: -
J: TRBJ1-6
DNA: TGTGCCAGCAGCGACCGGGTGTATAATTCACCCCTCCACTTT
CDR3: CASSDRVYNSPLHF

V: TRBV20-1
D: TRBD2
size: -
J: TRBJ2-3
DNA: TGCAGTGCTAGTTTGCTAGCGGGGGTATCAGGGGCAGATACGCAGTATTTT
CDR3: CSASLLAGVSGADTQYF

V: TRBV20-1
D: -
size: -
J: TRBJ2-2
DNA: TGCAGTGCTAGATATACCGGGGAGCTGTTTTTT
CDR3: CSARYTGELFF

V: TRBV28
D: -
size: -
J: TRBJ1-2
DNA: TGTGCCAGCAGTTTAAGAGGGTATGGCTACACCTTC
CDR3: CASSLRGYGYTF

V: TRBV7-6
D: TRBD1
size: -
J: TRBJ1-5
DNA: TGTGCCAGCAGCTTAGAATCAGGGGGCGATCAGCCCCAGCATTTT
CDR3: CASSLESGGDQPQHF

V: TRBV9
D: TRBD1
size: few
J: TRBJ2-7
DNA: TGTGCCAGCAGCGTACGGCAGGGGGCAGGCTACGAGCAGTACTTC
CDR3: CASSVRQGAGYEQYF

V: TRBV27
D: TRBD1
size: -
J: TRBJ2-1
DNA: TGTGCCAGCAGTTTAAGGACAGGGACGCCCAATGAGCAGTTCTTC
CDR3: CASSLRTGTPNEQFF

V: TRBV29-1
D: TRBD1
size: -
J: TRBJ2-7
DNA: TGCAGCGTTGCTGGGACAGGCGCCTACGAGCAGTACTTC
CDR3: CSVAGTGAYEQYF

V: TRBV7-2
D: -
size: -
J: TRBJ1-2
DNA: TGTGCCAGCAGCCCATCACAGGGTAACTATGGCTACACCTTC
CDR3: CASSPSQGNYGYTF

V: TRBV18
D: -
size: -
J: TRBJ1-1
DNA: TGTGCCAGCTCACCTTTCGAACGGAGCACTGAAGCTTTCTTT
CDR3: CASSPFERSTEAFF

V: TRBV6-2/TRBV6-3
D: -
size: once
J: TRBJ1-2
DNA: TGTGCCAGCAGCCGCGACGGGGGTTTGTACTATGGCTACACCTTC
CDR3: CASSRDGGLYYGYTF

V: TRBV5-1
D: TRBD2
size: -
J: TRBJ2-1
DNA: TGCGCCAGCAGCGTGGCGCGGGGGGTTAGCCATGAGCAGTTCTTC
CDR3: CASSVARGVSHEQFF

V: TRBV20-1
D: -
size: -
J: TRBJ1-4
DNA: TGCAGTGCTAGTGGGGGGGGAGCTAATGAAAAACTGTTTTTT
CDR3: CSASGGGANEKLFF

V: TRBV29-1
D: -
size: -
J: TRBJ2-1
DNA: TGCAGCGCCCACTACTACAATGAGCAGTTCTTC
CDR3: CSAHYYNEQFF

V: TRBV5-6
D: -
size: -
J: TRBJ1-5
DNA: TGTGCCAGCAGCTTGAAGGGGCAGGGCTATCAGCCCCAGCATTTT
CDR3: CASSLKGQGYQPQHF

V: TRBV5-4
D: -
size: -
J: TRBJ1-2
DNA: TGTGCCAGCAGCGAGGGAGGGAGATTTAACTATGGCTACACCTTC
CDR3: CASSEGGRFNYGYTF

V: TRBV19
D: -
size: -
J: TRBJ2-3
DNA: TGTGCCAGTAGTTGGCCTGCGAACAGCACAGATACGCAGTATTTT
CDR3: CASSWPANSTDTQYF

V: TRBV18
D: -
size: -
J: TRBJ1-5
DNA: TGTGCCAGCTCACCCGGACACGGCAATCAGCCCCAGCATTTT
CDR3: CASSPGHGNQPQHF

V: TRBV7-8
D: TRBD1
size: -
J: TRBJ1-2
DNA: TGTGCCAGCAGCGGACAGGGTGGCTATGGCTACACCTTC
CDR3: CASSGQGGYGYTF

V: TRBV11-2
D: -
size: -
J: TRBJ2-5
DNA: TGTGCCAGCAGCCCGGGATTCCAAGAGACCCAGTACTTC
CDR3: CASSPGFQETQYF

V: TRBV18
D: -
size: -
J: TRBJ2-5
DNA: TGTGCCAGCTCACCAGACAGACAAGAGACCCAGTACTTC
CDR3: CASSPDRQETQYF

V: TRBV5-1
D: TRBD1
size: few
J: TRBJ2-7
DNA: TGCGCCAGCAGCTTAGAGGGACAGGGAGTTGGCGAGCAGTACTTC
CDR3: CASSLEGQGVGEQYF

V: TRBV2
D: TRBD1
size: few
J: TRBJ1-5
DNA: TGTGCCAGCAGTGAATCCCGGACAGGGTGGCATCAGCCCCAGCATTTT
CDR3: CASSESRTGWHQPQHF

V: TRBV7-2
D: -
size: -
J: TRBJ1-2
DNA: TGTGCCAGCAGCCCCGATGGGTCTGGCTACACCTTC
CDR3: CASSPDGSGYTF